The present TCR beta chain was sequenced within a study of regulatory T cells in long-lasting Graves disease. Time point denoted: newly diagnosed GD, antithyroid drugs for less than 3 months. The TCR library used RNA extracted from PBMCs. HTBI primers from iRepertoire and Arm-PCR of CDR3 regions yielded the TCR beta libraries. One entry per CDR3 protein results from TCRdb running MiXCR on the multiplex PCR reads. The table includes around 250,000 distinct CDR3 sequences, roughly 21% detected once. V lost 7 bases, J lost 4 bases, and 10 bases lay in between. The CDR3 spans 12 residues. Germline V CDR1 and CDR2: SGHAT, FQNNGV.

J is TRBJ1-1 and V is TRBV11-2; a weak D match, TRBD1 (5 bases). The source is a female donor with Graves disease. Sample: peripheral blood mononuclear cells (PBMCs), taken at new diagnosis, from a patient treated with antithyroid drugs. The CDR3 reads CASTDQGTEAFF. Written as DNA, the CDR3 is TGTGCCAGCACGGATCAGGGCACTGAAGCTTTCTTT.